The sequence of this TCR beta chain was determined in a study of PD-1 blockade in classical Hodgkin lymphoma. General observations from the study: By C4D1 there was a significant rise in CD4+ TCR diversity but not in CD8+ TCR diversity.

Note on this clone: The antigen remains undetermined.

Every one of the patients relapsed after autologous stem cell transplantation (brentuximab vedotin exposure was variable). Method: immunoSEQ multiplex PCR; TCRdb's copy keeps in-frame clones and lacks some. The data show roughly 150,000 clones, 78% seen once. The germline gives CDR1 SGHRS, CDR2 YFSETQ. There are 22 residues in the CDR3. Trimming stripped 0 bases from V and 3 bases from J, with 33 bases between. The sample here was peripheral blood mononuclear cells (PBMCs), taken before the second cycle of nivolumab. The sequence came from a human donor with classical Hodgkin lymphoma. The chain links TRBV5-1 to TRBJ1-1; TRBD1 might be the D (6 bases). The CDR3 is CASSLADAEAGGLTFLDTEAFF. The CDR3, as DNA: TGCGCCAGCAGCTTGGCGGATGCGGAGGCTGGGGGGCTTACATTTTTGGACACTGAAGCTTTCTTT.